These 2 T cell receptor beta chains were sequenced from one sample in a study of control samples from healthy donors and cancer patients (dated by TCRdb to the early 2020s). The method behind the library was the immunoSEQ multiplex PCR assay. Imported from immuneACCESS, the table was reduced by TCRdb to in-frame sequences with V and J called. These copies leave out some clones; in studies compared against another copy, an unresolved V gene accounts for under half, and the cause of the remainder is not known. A total of approximately 120,000 clones appear in this sample, roughly 91% of them only once. The top ten hold over 7.5% of the sample. Material: blood. The receptor source for this set is a man aged 35 to 55 in good health.

This rearrangement joins TRBV9 to TRBJ2-6, with D perhaps being TRBD1 or TRBD2 (5 bases each). The CDR3 length is 16 residues. Trimming took 3 bases from V and 1 from J, leaving 11 bases between them. Germline CDR1 reads SGDLS; CDR2 reads YYNGEE. CDR3 DNA: TGTGCCAGCAGCGCACGGGGCGGGTCTGGGGCCAACGTCCTGACTTTC. This translates into CASSARGGSGANVLTF.

The gene calls are TRBV9 and TRBJ1-2; D not resolved. CDR1 is SGDLS and CDR2 is YYNGEE in the germline V gene. Between the trimmed V and J ends, which lost 0 bases and 5 bases, there was a span of 11 bases. This CDR3 is built from 14 residues. The CDR3 region has the DNA TGTGCCAGCAGCGTAGAGCCTGATGGTTATGGCTACACCTTC. Amino acids: CASSVEPDGYGYTF.